This T cell receptor beta chain was found in a study of T cell changes during pregnancy in multiple sclerosis. The method was immunoSEQ multiplex PCR; TCRdb's version includes in-frame clones alone and lacks a portion of them. This table has 55,000 to 85,000 clones, 90% appearing once. Trimming shortened V by 2 bases and J by 4 bases, and 6 bases separated the two germline ends. The CDR3 extends over 13 amino acids. Germline V CDR1 and CDR2: SGHTA, FQGNSA. The chain recombines TRBV7-2 with TRBJ1-5; D gene ambiguous. Sequencing was performed on peripheral blood, taken in the third trimester of pregnancy. The clonotype was recovered from a female donor with multiple sclerosis, enrolled in a pregnancy study. The CDR3 loop is CASSLLRNQPQHF. As DNA, the CDR3 is TGTGCCAGCAGCTTACTTCGGAATCAGCCCCAGCATTTT.